These 16 T cell receptor beta chains share one sample of origin, sequenced in a study of identical twins. TCRdb reprocessed the 5' RACE reads with MiXCR, giving one entry per CDR3 protein. The sample includes roughly 720,000 distinct CDR3 sequences, 15% to 20% of them seen just once. The same data also went into a second study, on T cells expressing NK-cell markers.

Sequencing was done on a sample of PBMCs. The receptors come from a woman aged 18-30 years in good health.

This clonotype has only a few counts. The rearrangement uses TRBV18 and TRBJ2-7, with TRBD1 matching over 7 bases. This CDR3 has 12 residues. Trimming took 2 bases from V and 7 from J; bases not matched to a gene: 2. CDR1 and CDR2 from the germline V gene are KGHSH and LQKENI. The CDR3, as DNA: TGTGCCAGCTCACCATTACAGGGGGAGCAGTACTTC. It codes for CASSPLQGEQYF.

This sequence joins TRBV24-1 and TRBJ2-3; D is undetermined. Trimming took off 4 bases at V and 2 bases at J, with 6 bases between the two ends. The germline CDR1 and CDR2 sequences are KGHDR and SFDVKD. This CDR3 region has 13 residues. The CDR3 here is CATSERATDTQYF. CDR3 DNA sequence: TGTGCCACCAGTGAAAGGGCCACAGATACGCAGTATTTT.

This clonotype was observed a handful of times. The rearrangement links TRBV4-3 to TRBJ2-1; tentative D call: TRBD2 (6 bases). The CDR3 runs 17 residues. Between the trimmed V and J ends, which lost 4 bases and 5 bases, there was a span of 21 bases. CDR1 is LGHNA and CDR2 is YSLEER in the germline V gene. For the CDR3, the DNA is TGCGCCAGCAGCCGGACGCGTGGGGGGAGGATGGACAATGAGCAGTTCTTC. Amino acid sequence: CASSRTRGGRMDNEQFF.

This sequence joins TRBV4-1 and TRBJ2-2; TRBD2 might be the D (5 bases). Germline V gene data show CDR1 as MGHRA and CDR2 as YSYEKL. Trimming removed 5 bases at V and 0 bases at J, with 13 bases between. The CDR3 contains 16 residues. The CDR3 loop reads CASSGWTFANTGELFF. DNA of the CDR3: TGCGCCAGCAGCGGCTGGACTTTCGCGAACACCGGGGAGCTGTTTTTT.

The CDR3 reads CASTGLAGGSYNEQFF. The CDR3 nucleotides are TGTGCCAGCACCGGACTAGCGGGAGGTTCCTACAATGAGCAGTTCTTC. The chain has TRBV12-3 or TRBV12-4 and TRBJ2-1, with TRBD2 identical over 14 bases. The CDR3 spans 16 residues. Unmatched junction bases numbered 3, after V lost 7 bases and J lost 1 base.

The sample holds a few counts of this clonotype. The chain uses TRBV7-9 and TRBJ1-2; a weak D match, TRBD1 (6 bases). The CDR3 is 15 residues long. The V gene's germline CDR1 is SEHNR and CDR2 FQNEAQ (reference sequence). The germline V and J ends were trimmed by 1 base and 4 bases, with 13 bases remaining between them. CDR3 loop: CASSLEWQDSYGYTF. CDR3 DNA: TGTGCCAGCAGCTTAGAATGGCAGGACAGCTATGGCTACACCTTC.

This clonotype was observed a few times. V gene TRBV11-1 combines with J gene TRBJ2-6; TRBD2 matches at 7 bases. This CDR3 is built from 19 residues. J was trimmed by 2 bases and V by 4 bases; bases with no gene match: 14. The V gene's germline CDR1 is SGHAT and CDR2 FQDESV (reference sequence). The CDR3 loop is CASSSRLASPSAGANVLTF. CDR3 nucleotide sequence: TGTGCCAGCAGCTCCCGACTAGCTTCCCCATCGGCTGGGGCCAACGTCCTGACTTTC.

This clonotype has only a few counts. The chain has TRBV12-3 or TRBV12-4 and TRBJ1-5; D unclear. This CDR3 comprises 15 residues. V lost 1 base to trimming and J lost 1 base, with 8 bases between them. The CDR3: CASSLEGRSNQPQHF. Here the CDR3 DNA reads TGTGCCAGCAGTTTAGAGGGTAGGAGCAATCAGCCCCAGCATTTT.

This clonotype was recorded many times. The chain uses TRBV29-1 and TRBJ2-2, with TRBD1 as a possible D gene (5 bases). Germline CDR1 SQVTM, CDR2 ANQGSEA. CDR3 length: 14 residues. Trimming took 6 bases from V and 5 from J, leaving 16 bases between them. The DNA for the CDR3 is TGCAGCGTGGTGTTAGGGGATGGGACCGGGGAGCTGTTTTTT. This gives the protein CSVVLGDGTGELFF.

The rearrangement links TRBV20-1 to TRBJ1-2; the D is unclear. The CDR3 covers 13 residues. Trimming cost V 4 bases and J 0 bases, with 9 bases left between them. CDR1 and CDR2 (germline): DFQATT, SNEGSKA (reference sequence). The CDR3 is CSATRRANYGYTF. In nucleotides, the CDR3 is TGCAGTGCTACGCGCCGAGCTAACTATGGCTACACCTTC.

This clonotype turned up a few times. The rearrangement joins TRBV5-5 to TRBJ2-2; TRBD1 agrees at 9 bases. This CDR3 comprises 17 residues. Looked up from germline, CDR1 is SGHKS and CDR2 is YYEKEE (reference sequence). V shed 2 bases and J 3 bases; nucleotides not matched to a gene: 8. The DNA for the CDR3 is TGTGCCAGCAGCTTCCGAGTCGGACAGGGGTACACCGGGGAGCTGTTTTTT. As protein: CASSFRVGQGYTGELFF.

This clonotype was seen a few times. The rearrangement joins TRBV27 to TRBJ2-2; D perhaps matches TRBD1 (6 bases). The germline CDR1 and CDR2 sequences are MNHEY and SMNVEV (reference sequence). The CDR3 loop spans 17 amino acids. The ends were cut back, 2 bases at V and 2 bases at J, with 15 bases in the middle. CDR3 protein: CASSLLRRQDNTGELFF. CDR3 nucleotides: TGTGCCAGCAGTTTACTTAGGAGACAGGATAACACCGGGGAGCTGTTTTTT.

This clonotype was seen more than once but under ten times. The gene calls are TRBV7-3 and TRBJ1-5; possible D gene TRBD1, 6 bases. The germline V gene has CDR1 SGHTA and CDR2 FQGTGA. V was trimmed by 4 bases and J by 3 bases, leaving 7 bases between them. The CDR3 loop spans 13 amino acids. The CDR3 reads CASSSGANQPQHF. In DNA, the CDR3 is TGTGCCAGCAGCTCAGGGGCCAATCAGCCCCAGCATTTT. The complete variable domain, with remaining parts taken from reference TRBV7-3 and TRBJ1-5, reads GAGVSQTPSNKVTEKGKYVELRCDPISGHTALYWYRQSLGQGPEFLIYFQGTGAADDSGLPNDRFFAVRPEGSVSTLKIQRTERGDSAVYLCASSSGANQPQHFGDGTRLSIL.

This clonotype showed up just a few times. The chain uses TRBV5-6 and TRBJ2-3, with 7 bases aligning to TRBD2. Germline assignment: CDR1 SGHDT and CDR2 YYEEEE. The J segment lost 4 bases and the V segment lost 3 bases, leaving 11 bases of the junction unmatched. This CDR3 spans 16 amino acids. CDR3 amino acids: CASSSPTAGVADTQYF. The CDR3 DNA follows: TGTGCCAGCAGCTCTCCCACCGCGGGAGTCGCAGATACGCAGTATTTT.

This clonotype was seen more than once but under ten times. The chain uses TRBV14 and TRBJ1-1, with TRBD1 identical over 7 bases. Germline values: CDR1 SGHDN, CDR2 FVKESK. CDR3 length equals 17 residues. J lost 1 base, V lost 4 bases, and 12 bases had no gene match. The DNA of the CDR3 is TGTGCCAGCAGCCCCCCGGGGAGGGGGCGTCGGAACACTGAAGCTTTCTTT. Translated, it gives CASSPPGRGRRNTEAFF.

This sequence joins TRBV20-1 and TRBJ1-3; the D is unclear. The CDR3 is made up of 16 amino acids. The V gene's germline CDR1 is DFQATT and CDR2 SNEGSKA (reference sequence). Trimming left V 5 bases short and J 0 bases short, with 17 bases between. Here the CDR3 DNA reads TGCAGTGCTGCGGGAATCAGGACGAACTCTGGAAACACCATATATTTT. Protein: CSAAGIRTNSGNTIYF.